This TCR beta chain appears in the sequencing data of a study of blood T cell repertoires in COVID-19. This CDR3 contains 14 residues. J gave up 7 bases and V 6 bases, and 9 bases lay outside the gene matches. Germline-derived CDR1 and CDR2 are MNHEY and SVGAGI. Per the authors' pipeline: Amplifying reference gene primers gave estimates of nucleated cell counts. The data were produced by immunoSEQ multiplex PCR, yet TCRdb's version contains in-frame clones alone and is incomplete. The DNA was the basis for D and trimming; V, J and clone size are from that table. The sample lists around 300,000 clones; around nine tenths were seen once. Recovered status applied to Cohort 3 donors who had two consecutive negative PCRs. It also applied to those with clearance or with symptom resolution.

Sequences were obtained from PBMCs or T cells enriched from blood (not recorded which). This clonotype originated in a woman in her thirties or forties who had recovered from COVID-19. The V and J genes are TRBV6-5 and TRBJ1-5; 7 bases match TRBD1. CDR3 sequence: CASSSTGELQPQHF. The CDR3 nucleotides read TGTGCCAGCAGCAGCACAGGGGAATTGCAGCCCCAGCATTTT.